The T cell receptor (beta chain) described here comes from a study of blood T cell repertoires in COVID-19. This clone appeared once. Those enrolled, adults aged roughly 18 to 89 years, came from some 23 US areas. The study counted Cohort 3 donors as recovered given two negative PCRs, clearance, or symptom resolution. Clones were sequenced by immunoSEQ multiplex PCR, and TCRdb holds only the in-frame ones, with some missing. The sample consists of some 270,000 clones, roughly 80% of them appearing once. This TCR came from a middle-aged man who had recovered from COVID-19. Sequenced material: PBMCs or T cells enriched from blood (not recorded which).

The CDR3 loop reads CASRSQGVNNEQFF. The CDR3 coding sequence is TGCGCCAGCAGATCACAGGGGGTTAACAATGAGCAGTTCTTC. The chain employs TRBV5-1 and TRBJ2-1, with TRBD1 matching over 8 bases. V was pared by 5 bases and J by 5 bases, with 6 bases of the junction left unmatched. The CDR3 is made up of 14 amino acids. Germline-derived CDR1 and CDR2 are SGHRS and YFSETQ. The full variable domain, rest sourced from reference TRBV5-1 and TRBJ2-1, is KAGVTQTPRYLIKTRGQQVTLSCSPISGHRSVSWYQQTPGQGLQFLFEYFSETQRNKGNFPGRFSGRQFSNSRSEMNVSTLELGDSALYLCASRSQGVNNEQFFGPGTRLTVL.